Below, 27 T cell receptor beta chains from the same sample are listed, as sequenced in a study of human T cells and chemical hapten exposure. TCRdb reanalysed the RACE reads using MiXCR and keeps one entry per CDR3 protein. This table holds 85,000 to 100,000 distinct CDR3 sequences, about an eighth found once. As for time point: patch test 1, 2 weeks after DPC sensitization. Specified treatment: therapeutic diphenylcyclopropenone sensitization with weekly scalp DPC. Source: whole blood, taken in connection with sensitization to the hapten diphenylcyclopropenone (DPC). The source of these receptors is a woman aged 40 to 50 with alopecia areata. Some clones in this sample may be carry-over from other donors' samples.

Notes on this clonotype: The junction and the germline gene differ at one end; a read error may be behind it. The chain couples TRBV5-1 to TRBJ2-3, with TRBD2 matching 11 bases. Looked up from germline, CDR1 is SGHRS and CDR2 is YFSETQ. The CDR3 extends over 16 amino acids. The CDR3: CASRFVAGGILDTQYF. The CDR3 DNA sequence: TGCGCAAGCAGATTCGTAGCGGGAGGGATTTTGGATACGCAGTATTTT.

This chain uses TRBV4-2 with TRBJ2-1, with D perhaps assigned TRBD1 or TRBD2 (5 bases each). V lost 4 bases to trimming and J lost 6 bases, with 19 bases between them. Looked up from germline, CDR1 is LGHNA and CDR2 is YNFKEQ. The CDR3 is made up of 16 amino acids. The CDR3 bases are TGTGCCAGCAGCCGGCAAGTGGAGAAGGGGAGCAATGAGCAGTTCTTC. This codes for CASSRQVEKGSNEQFF.

The rearrangement uses TRBV27 and TRBJ2-7, with D maybe TRBD2 (5 bases). Germline values: CDR1 MNHEY, CDR2 SMNVEV (reference sequence). The CDR3 loop spans 13 amino acids. The V and J ends lost 2 bases and 3 bases respectively, with 8 bases between them. CDR3 loop: CASSLAGLYEQYF. CDR3 DNA: TGTGCCAGCAGTTTAGCAGGACTCTACGAGCAGTACTTC.

V and J are TRBV7-3 and TRBJ2-2, with TRBD1 matching over 8 bases. The CDR3 totals 15 residues. Germline CDR1 reads SGHTA; CDR2 reads FQGTGA. J lost 0 bases, V lost 5 bases, and 2 bases had no gene match. In DNA, the CDR3 is TGTGCCAGCAGCCTCAGGGGGCCGAACACCGGGGAGCTGTTTTTT. Protein: CASSLRGPNTGELFF.

This clonotype appeared a few times. V usage is TRBV29-1 and J usage is TRBJ2-7, with TRBD2 matching 8 bases. The CDR3 consists of 16 residues. V gave up 0 bases and J gave up 5 bases; unmatched junction bases: 12. Germline assignment: CDR1 SQVTM and CDR2 ANQGSEA. The CDR3 loop is CSVEDLNGRALDEQYF. The CDR3 DNA is TGCAGCGTTGAAGATCTGAACGGGAGGGCCCTCGACGAGCAGTACTTC.

This clonotype appeared a few times. This chain links TRBV18 with TRBJ1-1; D is uncertain. Germline CDR1 is KGHSH and CDR2 is LQKENI. The germline V and J ends were trimmed by 0 bases and 4 bases, with 12 bases remaining between them. This CDR3 comprises 15 residues. The DNA of the CDR3 is TGTGCCAGCTCACCACCCTCCCGGGTTTTCACTGAAGCTTTCTTT. Protein sequence: CASSPPSRVFTEAFF.

This clonotype has just a few counts. The chain employs TRBV28 and TRBJ2-7; D might be TRBD1 (6 bases). This CDR3 spans 13 amino acids. From germline, CDR1 is MDHEN and CDR2 SYDVKM. V dropped 2 bases and J dropped 5 bases, with 10 bases sitting between them. The DNA for the CDR3 is TGTGCCAGCAGTTTAGCAGGGGCAGACGAGCAGTACTTC. Amino acid sequence: CASSLAGADEQYF.

This clonotype has more than one count but fewer than ten. The rearrangement links TRBV25-1 to TRBJ2-6; 9 nucleotides agree with TRBD1. After removal of 4 bases from V and 0 bases from J, the junction contained 10 bases not matched to a gene. The V gene's germline CDR1 is MGHDK and CDR2 SYGVNS. The CDR3 covers 19 residues. CDR3 loop: CASSATGTGSSSGANVLTF. CDR3 bases: TGTGCCAGCAGTGCGACCGGGACAGGGTCTTCCTCTGGGGCCAACGTCCTGACTTTC.

This chain uses TRBV27 with TRBJ1-1; 11 bases agree with TRBD1. Germline CDR1 is MNHEY and CDR2 is SMNVEV (reference sequence). The junction had 13 bases not matched to a gene; V was cut back by 0 bases and J by 4 bases. This CDR3 is built from 19 residues. DNA of the CDR3: TGTGCCAGCAGTTTATCCCCTACCGGGACAGGGGGTTGGGGCACTGAAGCTTTCTTT. Translating it yields CASSLSPTGTGGWGTEAFF.

This clonotype showed up just a few times. This chain links TRBV6-4 with TRBJ2-3; 7 bases align to TRBD2. CDR1 is MRHNA and CDR2 is SNTAGT in the germline V gene. CDR3 size: 13 residues. The V segment lost 3 bases and the J segment 3 bases; nucleotides outside the gene matches: 0. The CDR3 is CASSEAGTDTQYF. As DNA, the CDR3 is TGTGCCAGCAGTGAAGCGGGAACAGATACGCAGTATTTT.

This clonotype was seen a few times. The CDR3 DNA reads as TGCAGCGTTGCGGCAGGGGGGCACGAGCAGTACTTC. It translates to CSVAAGGHEQYF. The chain joins TRBV29-1 to TRBJ2-7, with a possible D match to TRBD1 (7 bases). V shed 4 bases and J shed 5 bases, with 12 bases lying between them. The CDR3 contains 12 residues. Germline V lookup: CDR1 SQVTM, CDR2 ANQGSEA.

V and J are TRBV4-1 and TRBJ2-3, with 8 positions matching TRBD2. The CDR3 covers 14 residues. Trimming at V came to 4 bases and at J to 4 bases, leaving 4 bases not matched to a gene. Per germline, CDR1 MGHRA and CDR2 YSYEKL. The CDR3 coding sequence is TGCGCCAGCAGCCCCCGGACTAGCCCAGATACGCAGTATTTT. It yields the protein CASSPRTSPDTQYF.

This clonotype was observed at least ten times. The J gene is TRBJ2-7, the V gene TRBV7-2; the D is unclear. V was pared by 6 bases and J by 3 bases, with 15 bases between. The CDR3 is made up of 14 amino acids. Germline-derived CDR1 and CDR2 are SGHTA and FQGNSA. The CDR3: CASSRSPESYEQYF. CDR3 bases: TGTGCCAGCAGTCGAAGTCCAGAGAGCTACGAGCAGTACTTC.

This rearrangement joins TRBV28 to TRBJ2-3, with 9 bases lining up with TRBD1. The CDR3 totals 14 residues. CDR1 is MDHEN and CDR2 is SYDVKM in the germline V gene. Trimming cost V 6 bases and J 4 bases; bases outside gene matches: 5. CDR3 nucleotides: TGTGCCAGCAGGGGACAGGGAGTCCCAGATACGCAGTATTTT. It is translated as CASRGQGVPDTQYF.

The V gene is TRBV20-1, the J gene TRBJ1-1; no clear D gene. V was clipped by 5 bases and J by 4 bases, with 14 bases between them. The CDR3 sequence is 13 residues long. Germline CDR1 and CDR2: DFQATT and SNEGSKA (reference sequence). CDR3 coding DNA: TGCAGTGCTCCCAACGTCCTCAGCACTGAAGCTTTCTTT. The encoded protein is CSAPNVLSTEAFF.

The table lists this clonotype with a few counts. The J gene is TRBJ2-1, the V gene TRBV6-5; D unclear. Germline CDR1 reads MNHEY; CDR2 reads SVGAGI. The CDR3 totals 13 residues. Trimming pared 8 bases from V and 6 bases from J, leaving 14 bases between. CDR3 coding DNA: TGTGCCAGCGGTCTGGGTCTATTCAATGAGCAGTTCTTC. It specifies CASGLGLFNEQFF.

This clonotype was detected ten times or more. The chain joins TRBV27 to TRBJ2-1, with 9 bases aligning to TRBD2. The V gene's germline CDR1 is MNHEY and CDR2 SMNVEV (reference sequence). J was trimmed by 6 bases and V by 5 bases; bases with no gene match: 11. This CDR3 contains 16 residues. The CDR3 DNA sequence: TGTGCCAGCAGTCACGGCGGGACTAGCCCTGGCAATGAGCAGTTCTTC. It yields the protein CASSHGGTSPGNEQFF.

This clonotype has more than one count but fewer than ten. This rearrangement joins TRBV6-2 or TRBV6-3 to TRBJ2-5; D call uncertain. The V gene's germline CDR1 is MNHEY and CDR2 SVGEGT. This CDR3 is 12 amino acids long. The V gene lost 5 bases and the J gene lost 7 bases, with 11 bases spanning the gap. This CDR3 reads CASSITGGTQYF. In DNA form, the CDR3 reads TGTGCCAGCAGTATTACTGGTGGGACCCAGTACTTC.

The V and J genes are TRBV6-5 and TRBJ1-5, with D hard to call. Germline assignment: CDR1 MNHEY and CDR2 SVGAGI. Deletions cut 6 bases from V and 3 bases from J, with 12 bases between. This CDR3 contains 14 residues. CDR3 bases: TGTGCCAGCAGCTCGGACGGATTCAATCAGCCCCAGCATTTT. Translated, it gives CASSSDGFNQPQHF.

This clonotype was observed many times. V usage is TRBV7-8 and J usage is TRBJ2-1; no definite D call. Deletions cut 5 bases from V and 9 bases from J, with 17 bases between. CDR1 SGHVS and CDR2 FQNEAQ come from the germline V gene. This CDR3 has 14 residues. The chain's CDR3 is CASSRPWDRIEQFF. As DNA, the CDR3 is TGTGCCAGCAGCCGACCCTGGGATCGCATTGAGCAGTTCTTC.

V gene TRBV4-2 combines with J gene TRBJ2-5; 11 bases fit TRBD2. Germline trimming cut 4 bases from V and 5 bases from J; bases unmatched to any gene: 9. CDR3 length: 16 amino acids. Per the germline V gene, CDR1 is LGHNA and CDR2 is YNFKEQ. The CDR3 loop is CASSPALAGGTETQYF. The CDR3 nucleotides read TGTGCCAGCAGCCCGGCCCTAGCGGGAGGAACTGAGACCCAGTACTTC.

In its sample, this clonotype was seen a few times. The rearrangement links TRBV19 to TRBJ2-7; TRBD1 might be the D (6 bases). The V and J ends lost 1 base and 3 bases respectively, with 13 bases between them. Germline lookup yields CDR1 LNHDA and CDR2 SQIVND (reference sequence). The CDR3 sequence is 15 residues long. DNA for the CDR3: TGTGCCAGTAGTATAGGAACAGGGCTGCGCTACGAGCAGTACTTC. It encodes CASSIGTGLRYEQYF. The whole variable domain, remainder taken from reference TRBV19 and TRBJ2-7, is DGGITQSPKYLFRKEGQNVTLSCEQNLNHDAMYWYRQDPGQGLRLIYYSQIVNDFQKGDIAEGYSVSREKKESFPLTVTSAQKNPTAFYLCASSIGTGLRYEQYFGPGTRLTVT.

The chain recombines TRBV20-1 with TRBJ2-7; D gene uncertain. The CDR3 length is 14 residues. Between the trimmed V and J ends, which lost 3 bases and 1 base, there was a span of 13 bases. Per the germline V gene, CDR1 is DFQATT and CDR2 is SNEGSKA (reference sequence). CDR3 residues: CSARDPRGSYEQYF. The DNA for the CDR3 is TGCAGTGCTAGGGACCCTAGAGGTTCCTACGAGCAGTACTTC.

This clonotype was seen a few times. The J gene is TRBJ2-2, the V gene TRBV29-1, with 8 bases lining up with TRBD1. This CDR3 is built from 14 residues. V lost 4 bases to trimming and J lost 6 bases; unmatched junction nucleotides: 7. Germline V gene sequence: CDR1 SQVTM, CDR2 ANQGSEA. The CDR3 is CSVGQGAGAGELFF. The CDR3 DNA reads as TGCAGCGTTGGGCAGGGGGCAGGGGCCGGGGAGCTGTTTTTT.

The CDR3 sequence: CASSLAPILAGDYEQYF. The CDR3 bases are TGTGCCAGCAGCTTAGCGCCAATACTAGCGGGAGACTACGAGCAGTACTTC. The chain joins TRBV7-8 to TRBJ2-7; 11 nucleotides align to TRBD2. After removal of 0 bases from V and 3 bases from J, the junction contained 7 bases not matched to a gene. CDR3 length: 17 amino acids. Germline loops: CDR1 SGHVS, CDR2 FQNEAQ.

This clonotype was detected many times. The chain combines TRBV6-1 with TRBJ1-1; D is ambiguous. This CDR3 is built from 12 residues. The germline gives CDR1 MNHNS, CDR2 SASEGT. Trimming shortened V by 4 bases and J by 11 bases, and 14 bases separated the two germline ends. This chain's CDR3 is CASSVQGLDAFF. The CDR3 nucleotides are TGTGCCAGCAGTGTACAAGGGCTCGATGCTTTCTTT.

V gene TRBV28 combines with J gene TRBJ2-1; the D is unclear. There are 12 residues in the CDR3. V lost 7 bases, J lost 8 bases, and 12 bases lay in between. Germline V gene lookup returns CDR1 MDHEN and CDR2 SYDVKM. The CDR3 nucleotides read TGTGCCAGCAAGGGTCCGGGCGATGAGCAGTTCTTC. It translates to CASKGPGDEQFF.